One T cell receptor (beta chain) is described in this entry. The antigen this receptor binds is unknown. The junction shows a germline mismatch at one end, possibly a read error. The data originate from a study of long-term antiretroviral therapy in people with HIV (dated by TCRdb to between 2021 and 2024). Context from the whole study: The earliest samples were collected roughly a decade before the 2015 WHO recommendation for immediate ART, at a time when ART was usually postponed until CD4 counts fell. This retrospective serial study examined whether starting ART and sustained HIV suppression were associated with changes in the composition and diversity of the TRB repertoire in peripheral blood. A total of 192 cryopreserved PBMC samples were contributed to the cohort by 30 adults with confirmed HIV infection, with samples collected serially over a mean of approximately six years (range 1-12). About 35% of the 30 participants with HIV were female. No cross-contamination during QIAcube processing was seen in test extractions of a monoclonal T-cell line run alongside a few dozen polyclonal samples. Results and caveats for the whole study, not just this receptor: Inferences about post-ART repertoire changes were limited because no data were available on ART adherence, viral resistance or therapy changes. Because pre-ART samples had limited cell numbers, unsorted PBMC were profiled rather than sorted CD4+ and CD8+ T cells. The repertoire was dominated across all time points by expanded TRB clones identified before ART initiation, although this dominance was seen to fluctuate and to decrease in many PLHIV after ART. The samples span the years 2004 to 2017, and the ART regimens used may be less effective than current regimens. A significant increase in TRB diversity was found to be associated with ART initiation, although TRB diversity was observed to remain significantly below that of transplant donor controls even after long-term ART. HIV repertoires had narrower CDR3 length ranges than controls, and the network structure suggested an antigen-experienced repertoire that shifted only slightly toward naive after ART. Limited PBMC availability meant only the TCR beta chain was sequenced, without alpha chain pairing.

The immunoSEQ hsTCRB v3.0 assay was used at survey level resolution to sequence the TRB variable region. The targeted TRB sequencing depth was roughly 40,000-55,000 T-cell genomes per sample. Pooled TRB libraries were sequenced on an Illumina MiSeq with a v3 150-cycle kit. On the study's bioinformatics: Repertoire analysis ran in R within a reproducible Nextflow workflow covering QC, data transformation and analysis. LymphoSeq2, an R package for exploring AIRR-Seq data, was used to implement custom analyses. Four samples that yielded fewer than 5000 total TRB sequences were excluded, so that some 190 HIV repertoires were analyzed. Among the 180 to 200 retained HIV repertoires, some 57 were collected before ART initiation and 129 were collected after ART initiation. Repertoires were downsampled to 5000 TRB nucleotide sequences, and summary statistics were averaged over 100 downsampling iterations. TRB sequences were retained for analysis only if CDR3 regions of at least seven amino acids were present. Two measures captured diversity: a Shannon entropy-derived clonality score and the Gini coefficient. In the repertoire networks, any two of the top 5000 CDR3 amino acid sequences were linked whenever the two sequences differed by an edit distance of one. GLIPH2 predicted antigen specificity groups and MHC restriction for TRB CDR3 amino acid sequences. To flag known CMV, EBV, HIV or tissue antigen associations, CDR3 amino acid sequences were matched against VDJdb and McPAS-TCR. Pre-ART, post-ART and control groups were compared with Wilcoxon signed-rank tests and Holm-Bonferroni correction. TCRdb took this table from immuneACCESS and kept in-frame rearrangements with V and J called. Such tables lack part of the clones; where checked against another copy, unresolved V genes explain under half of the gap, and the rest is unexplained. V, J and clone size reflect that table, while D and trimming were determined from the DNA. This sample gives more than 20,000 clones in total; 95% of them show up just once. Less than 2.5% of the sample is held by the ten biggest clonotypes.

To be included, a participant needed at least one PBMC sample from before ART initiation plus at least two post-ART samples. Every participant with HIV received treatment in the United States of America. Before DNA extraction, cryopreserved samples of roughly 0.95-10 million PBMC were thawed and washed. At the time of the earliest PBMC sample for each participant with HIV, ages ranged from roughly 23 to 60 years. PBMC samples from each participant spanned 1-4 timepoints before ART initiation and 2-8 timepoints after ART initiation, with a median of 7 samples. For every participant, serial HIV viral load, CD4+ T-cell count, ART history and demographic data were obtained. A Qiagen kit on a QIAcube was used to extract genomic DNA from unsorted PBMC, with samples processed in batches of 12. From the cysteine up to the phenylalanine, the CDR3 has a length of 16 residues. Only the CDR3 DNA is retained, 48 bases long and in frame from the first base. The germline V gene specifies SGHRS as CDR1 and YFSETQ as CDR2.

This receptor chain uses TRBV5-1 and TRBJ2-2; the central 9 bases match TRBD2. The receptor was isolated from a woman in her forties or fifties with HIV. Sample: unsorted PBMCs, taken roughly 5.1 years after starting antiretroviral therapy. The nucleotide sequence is TGCGCCAGCAGCTCCGAAGCGGGAGGTTCCACCGGGGAGCTGATTTTT. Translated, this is CASSSEAGGSTGELIF.